The 22 T cell receptor beta chains reported below all come from one sample, sequenced in a study of response to subunit inactivated influenza vaccine. TCRdb ran MiXCR on the RT-PCR reads and lists one entry per CDR3 protein. The sample has approximately 680,000 distinct CDR3 sequences, less than 20% seen once. Sample: PBMCs from blood, taken about 13 days after vaccination. The receptors stem from a man aged 50 to 59 who received an inactivated influenza vaccine.

This clonotype was recorded many times. The rearrangement joins TRBV5-1 to TRBJ2-2; weak D call: TRBD2 (6 bases). This CDR3 contains 14 residues. Germline-derived CDR1 and CDR2 are SGHRS and YFSETQ. V shed 0 bases and J shed 5 bases, with 8 bases lying between them. This chain's CDR3 is CASSLAGGTGELFF. The CDR3 DNA is TGCGCCAGCAGCTTGGCCGGGGGTACCGGGGAGCTGTTTTTT.

This clonotype has just a few counts. The chain uses TRBV6-6 and TRBJ1-6; 10 nucleotides match TRBD1. V gave up 9 bases and J gave up 6 bases; unmatched junction bases: 2. The germline gives CDR1 MNHNY, CDR2 SVGAGI (reference sequence). The CDR3 has 13 residues. The CDR3 loop is CASGTGVNSPLHF. In DNA form, the CDR3 reads TGTGCCAGTGGGACAGGGGTTAATTCACCCCTCCACTTT.

V and J are TRBV18 and TRBJ1-6, with D tentatively TRBD1 (5 bases). V was clipped by 0 bases and J by 10 bases, with 13 bases between them. Germline CDR1 is KGHSH and CDR2 is LQKENI. The CDR3 has 15 amino acids. The CDR3: CASSPPGGWNSPLHF. CDR3 DNA: TGTGCCAGCTCACCACCTGGGGGGTGGAACTCACCCCTCCACTTT.

This clonotype was detected only a few times. The chain carries TRBV20-1 and TRBJ2-1; 12 nucleotides align to TRBD2. This CDR3 is 15 amino acids long. Germline assignment: CDR1 DFQATT and CDR2 SNEGSKA (reference sequence). Trimming cost V 2 bases and J 4 bases; bases outside gene matches: 3. This CDR3 is CSARSTSGSYNEQFF. For the CDR3, the DNA is TGCAGTGCTAGATCGACTAGCGGGAGTTACAATGAGCAGTTCTTC.

This clonotype was counted at least ten times. The J gene is TRBJ2-3, the V gene TRBV3-1, with a weak D call TRBD2 (7 bases). V shed 4 bases and J shed 8 bases, with 16 bases lying between them. Germline V gene sequence: CDR1 LGHDT, CDR2 YNNKEL (reference sequence). CDR3 length: 14 residues. The CDR3 here is CASSPLRGGGTQYF. The DNA for the CDR3 is TGTGCCAGCAGCCCGCTGAGGGGGGGCGGTACGCAGTATTTT.

The chain uses TRBV14 and TRBJ2-3; D gene unclear. CDR3 length equals 16 residues. CDR1 and CDR2 from the germline V gene are SGHDN and FVKESK. V shed 0 bases and J shed 1 base, with 11 bases lying between them. CDR3: CASSQDYSLRTDTQYF. CDR3 nucleotides: TGTGCCAGCAGCCAAGATTATTCCCTTCGCACAGATACGCAGTATTTT.

This chain links TRBV27 with TRBJ2-7; D is perhaps TRBD2 (6 bases). Between the trimmed V and J ends, which lost 3 bases and 3 bases, there was a span of 18 bases. This CDR3 comprises 16 residues. Germline V gives CDR1 MNHEY, CDR2 SMNVEV (reference sequence). The CDR3 nucleotides are TGTGCCAGCAGTTTCCGTTACGTTGAGGAGGGCTACGAGCAGTACTTC. It encodes CASSFRYVEEGYEQYF.

This chain connects TRBV11-2 to TRBJ2-1; D remains unclear. The germline CDR1 and CDR2 sequences are SGHAT and FQNNGV. V lost 1 base and J 5 bases, leaving 12 bases between the germline ends. The CDR3 runs 15 residues. In nucleotides, the CDR3 is TGTGCCAGCAGCTTAGTCGGTACAGTCGACAATGAGCAGTTCTTC. It yields the protein CASSLVGTVDNEQFF.

CDR3 amino acids: CASSVGGGQNTGELFF. The DNA of the CDR3 is TGTGCCAGCAGCGTAGGCGGAGGACAGAACACCGGGGAGCTGTTTTTT. The chain has TRBV9 and TRBJ2-2; the D gene could be TRBD1 or TRBD2 (5 bases each). Trimming cost V 0 bases and J 1 base, with 10 bases left between them. The CDR3 length is 16 residues. The germline gives CDR1 SGDLS, CDR2 YYNGEE.

The chain uses TRBV15 and TRBJ2-5; tentatively, D is TRBD1 (5 bases). The length of the CDR3 is 13 residues. V lost 2 bases and J lost 2, with 6 bases in between. Per the germline V gene, CDR1 is LNHNV and CDR2 is YYDKDF (reference sequence). For the CDR3, the DNA is TGTGCCACCAGCAGACGACAGCAAGAGACCCAGTACTTC. Amino acid sequence: CATSRRQQETQYF.

This clonotype showed up many times. The V and J genes are TRBV7-2 and TRBJ2-7; 10 nucleotides line up with TRBD2. V lost 4 bases to trimming and J lost 0 bases; unmatched junction nucleotides: 3. This CDR3 contains 15 residues. CDR1 is SGHTA and CDR2 is FQGNSA in the germline V gene. CDR3 loop: CASSSGLAVSYEQYF. The CDR3 region has the DNA TGTGCCAGCAGCTCCGGACTAGCGGTCTCCTACGAGCAGTACTTC. The entire variable domain, with the rest obtained from reference TRBV7-2 and TRBJ2-7, is as follows: GAGVSQSPSNKVTEKGKDVELRCDPISGHTALYWYRQSLGQGLEFLIYFQGNSAPDKSGLPSDRFSAERTGGSVSTLTIQRTQQEDSAVYLCASSSGLAVSYEQYFGPGTRLTVT.

This clonotype was observed at least ten times. V is TRBV12-3 or TRBV12-4 and J is TRBJ1-1; no clear D. The V gene lost 3 bases and the J gene lost 1 base, with 6 bases spanning the gap. This CDR3 is 13 amino acids long. The CDR3 bases are TGTGCCAGCAGTTTTGGGGAGAACACTGAAGCTTTCTTT. This codes for CASSFGENTEAFF.

This chain connects TRBV21-1 to TRBJ1-3. TRBV21-1 is a pseudogene segment. The CDR3 is made up of 16 amino acids. The CDR3 DNA sequence: TGTGCCAGCAGCACCAAGACGGTTCGAACTGGAAACACCATATATTTT. Its translation is CASSTKTVRTGNTIYF.

V gene TRBV5-5 combines with J gene TRBJ1-1; a possible D gene is TRBD1 (5 bases). This CDR3 region has 15 residues. Trimming removed 2 bases from V and 4 bases from J, with 15 bases in between. Germline lookup yields CDR1 SGHKS and CDR2 YYEKEE (reference sequence). CDR3 loop: CASSFSTPGGTEAFF. CDR3 nucleotides: TGTGCCAGCAGCTTTTCGACCCCCGGGGGCACTGAAGCTTTCTTT.

The chain is built from TRBV6-5 and TRBJ2-7; 9 bases are a match to TRBD1. After removal of 0 bases from V and 2 bases from J, the junction contained 8 bases not matched to a gene. Germline CDR1 and CDR2: MNHEY and SVGAGI. This CDR3 spans 17 amino acids. The CDR3 DNA sequence: TGTGCCAGCAGTTACTCGGGGGGCGGACAGGGGACCTACGAGCAGTACTTC. It is translated as CASSYSGGGQGTYEQYF.

There are a few counts of this clonotype. The rearrangement joins TRBV6-2 or TRBV6-3 to TRBJ1-2; possibly TRBD1 for D (6 bases). The CDR3 runs to 14 residues. V dropped 0 bases and J dropped 7 bases, with 12 bases sitting between them. Germline V gene data show CDR1 as MNHEY and CDR2 as SVGEGT. CDR3: CASSYSGGSGGYTF. The CDR3 DNA reads TGTGCCAGCAGTTACTCGGGGGGCTCCGGTGGCTACACCTTC.

The J gene is TRBJ2-7, the V gene TRBV18; 8 bases map to TRBD1. Germline CDR1 and CDR2: KGHSH and LQKENI. V lost 3 bases to trimming and J lost 7 bases; unmatched junction nucleotides: 5. This CDR3 has 13 amino acids. The CDR3 DNA sequence: TGTGCCAGCTCACCGGGACAGGCAAGGGAGCAGTACTTC. It is translated as CASSPGQAREQYF.

This clonotype has more than one count but fewer than ten. The chain is built from TRBV6-5 and TRBJ2-7, with 7 bases identical to TRBD1. Unmatched junction bases numbered 4, after V lost 0 bases and J lost 2 bases. The CDR3 covers 15 residues. Germline CDR1 MNHEY, CDR2 SVGAGI. CDR3: CASSYSTGTAYEQYF. The CDR3 DNA reads TGTGCCAGCAGTTACTCGACCGGGACAGCCTACGAGCAGTACTTC.

J is TRBJ1-2 and V is TRBV5-1; 9 nucleotides match TRBD1. The ends lost 4 bases at V and 7 bases at J; junction bases unmatched: 8. From germline, CDR1 is SGHRS and CDR2 YFSETQ. This CDR3 spans 14 amino acids. CDR3 sequence: CASSNRDRETGYTF. Written as DNA, the CDR3 is TGCGCCAGCAGCAACCGGGACAGGGAGACTGGCTACACCTTC.

This clonotype showed up just a few times. This chain uses TRBV5-1 with TRBJ2-7; tentatively, D is TRBD1 or TRBD2 (6 bases each). The CDR3 covers 15 residues. V was pared by 0 bases and J by 2 bases, with 12 bases between. CDR1 and CDR2 from the germline V gene are SGHRS and YFSETQ. CDR3 region: CASSLGAGHPYEQYF. CDR3 bases: TGCGCCAGCAGCTTGGGGGCGGGACACCCCTACGAGCAGTACTTC.

This clonotype occurred a few times. This sequence joins TRBV9 and TRBJ2-2; 7 bases agree with TRBD2. Trimming took 0 bases from V and 1 from J; bases not matched to a gene: 3. Germline V gene lookup returns CDR1 SGDLS and CDR2 YYNGEE. The CDR3 spans 16 residues. CDR3 DNA: TGTGCCAGCAGCGTAGAGCCTAGCGGGAACACCGGGGAGCTGTTTTTT. Translating gives CASSVEPSGNTGELFF. The full variable domain, completed using reference TRBV9 and TRBJ2-2, is DSGVTQTPKHLITATGQRVTLRCSPRSGDLSVYWYQQSLDQGLQFLIQYYNGEERAKGNILERFSAQQFPDLHSELNLSSLELGDSALYFCASSVEPSGNTGELFFGEGSRLTVL.

This sequence joins TRBV11-2 and TRBJ2-4; possibly TRBD2 for D (7 bases). Trimming pared 7 bases from V and 16 bases from J, leaving 26 bases between. Germline values: CDR1 SGHAT, CDR2 FQNNGV. This CDR3 spans 14 amino acids. CDR3 nucleotide sequence: TGTGCCAGCACCCGGGGCCCCCACAGGGAGGGTTCCTACTTC. Protein product: CASTRGPHREGSYF.